This T cell receptor (beta chain) was documented in a study of healthy donors' naive CD4 and CD8 T cells. Trimming cost V 0 bases and J 7 bases, with 10 bases left between them. The germline V gene encodes CDR1 GTSNPN and CDR2 SVGIG (reference sequence). This CDR3 contains 13 residues. TCR libraries were built from approximately 0.45 ug of total RNA by linear amplification. TCRdb reanalysed the reads using MiXCR and keeps one entry per CDR3 protein. The profile shows 150,000 to 200,000 distinct CDR3 sequences, 65% to 75% of them singletons. V is TRBV30 and J is TRBJ2-4, with D possibly TRBD2 on 6 matching bases. The sequenced material came from naive CD4+ and CD8+ T cells sorted from blood, pooled from several donors. The receptor's source is a pool of human donors in good health; the sample pools cells from several healthy donors. The CDR3 sequence: CAWSVRGGNIQYF. In DNA, the CDR3 is TGTGCCTGGAGTGTACGTGGGGGGAACATTCAGTACTTC.